One sample yielded the 7 T cell receptor beta chains listed below, sequenced in a study of T-cell reconstitution after alpha-beta-depleted transplantation in children. Unique molecular identifiers were incorporated into the prepared TCRbeta library. Each CDR3 protein is one row after TCRdb ran MiXCR on the PCR reads. The sample gives hundreds of thousands of distinct CDR3 sequences, over 15% of which show up once; around 44% is in the top ten. Sequencing was performed on PBMCs, mostly from graft donor cells, taken 360 days after TCRalphabeta/CD19-depleted stem cell transplant. These TCRs come from a male patient between 2 and 15 years old who had a stem cell transplant for acute lymphoblastic leukemia, so the T cells may come from the graft donor.

The rearrangement uses TRBV30 and TRBJ2-1; tentatively, D is TRBD1 (6 bases). CDR3 length equals 15 residues. Germline V gives CDR1 GTSNPN, CDR2 SVGIG (reference sequence). V shed 3 bases and J shed 4 bases, with 16 bases lying between them. The CDR3 here is CAWSFLGQGYNEQFF. CDR3 coding DNA: TGTGCCTGGAGCTTCCTTGGCCAGGGGTACAATGAGCAGTTCTTC.

This chain uses TRBV12-3 or TRBV12-4 with TRBJ1-1; 9 bases line up with TRBD1. V shed 4 bases, J shed 1 base, and the junction held 4 bases outside the gene matches. The CDR3 spans 15 residues. The CDR3 region has the DNA TGTGCCAGCAGTTCAAACAGGGGGCCGAACACTGAAGCTTTCTTT. It is translated as CASSSNRGPNTEAFF.

This clonotype has just a few counts. V is TRBV4-3 and J is TRBJ2-7; D may be TRBD1 (5 bases). Germline V lookup: CDR1 LGHNA, CDR2 YSLEER. The CDR3 length is 15 residues. Deletions cut 0 bases from V and 3 bases from J, with 12 bases between. The CDR3 DNA is TGCGCCAGCAGCCAAGACAAGGGGAACTACTACGAGCAGTACTTC. Its protein is CASSQDKGNYYEQYF.

This clonotype was observed a handful of times. The chain is built from TRBV12-3 or TRBV12-4 and TRBJ2-7; no clear D gene. The CDR3 spans 15 residues. Trimming stripped 1 base from V and 1 base from J, with 11 bases between. In DNA, the CDR3 is TGTGCCAGCAGTTTAGGGCCCTTAAGGTCCTACGAGCAGTACTTC. It yields the protein CASSLGPLRSYEQYF.

This clonotype was counted between two and nine times. The CDR3, as DNA: TGTGCCAGCTCACCACGCCCTGTCACTATATCCCAAGAGACCCAGTACTTC. Translating it yields CASSPRPVTISQETQYF. The J gene is TRBJ2-5, the V gene TRBV18; D is unresolved. The germline CDR1 and CDR2 sequences are KGHSH and LQKENI. V shed 1 base and J shed 1 base, with 16 bases lying between them. CDR3 length equals 17 residues. Full variable domain (missing parts from reference TRBV18 and TRBJ2-5): NAGVMQNPRHLVRRRGQEARLRCSPMKGHSHVYWYRQLPEEGLKFMVYLQKENIIDESGMPKERFSAEFPKEGPSILRIQQVVRGDSAAYFCASSPRPVTISQETQYFGPGTRLLVL.

V and J are TRBV21-1 and TRBJ2-5; the listed D gene, TRBD1, was not tested against the DNA. TRBV21-1 represents a pseudogene. The CDR3 runs 15 residues. CDR3 nucleotide sequence: TGTGCCAGCAGCAAAGGAGAACAGGGGCAAGAGACCCAGTACTTC. It specifies CASSKGEQGQETQYF.

This clonotype was seen only a few times. The chain carries TRBV6-2 or TRBV6-3 and TRBJ2-7; no firm D call. V was pared by 9 bases and J by 2 bases, with 20 bases between. CDR3 size: 15 residues. The germline gives CDR1 MNHEY, CDR2 SVGEGT. CDR3 sequence (DNA): TGTGCCAGTCCTTTCCCGGAAAGCCGGCCCTACGAGCAGTACTTC. Translation gives CASPFPESRPYEQYF.